The rows below give T cell receptor beta chains drawn from one sample of a study of blood T cell repertoires in COVID-19. Clones were sequenced by immunoSEQ multiplex PCR, and TCRdb holds only the in-frame ones, with some missing. The data hold 100,000 or so clones, with 75% to 90% observed a single time. The sample taken for sequencing was peripheral blood. Receptor source: a man aged 55 to 69 with acute or convalescent COVID-19. Each CDR3 is given with its conserved first and last residue. Fields, in order: clone size, D gene, J gene, V gene, CDR3 protein, CDR3 DNA. The D gene is left open where the match is weak. Rows give clone size only sometimes, using once, few, many, or a class for an expanded clone.

>.|.|TRBJ2-6|TRBV3-1/TRBV3-2
CASSPRDTVFGVLTF
TGTGCCAGCAGCCCTCGGGACACGGTCTTCGGGGTCCTGACTTTC
>.|.|TRBJ1-2|TRBV5-1
CASRTTQGSYGYTF
TGCGCCAGCAGGACCACCCAGGGCAGCTATGGCTACACCTTC
>.|TRBD1|TRBJ1-1|TRBV6-5
CASSKTGRRGTEAFF
TGTGCCAGCAGCAAGACAGGGAGACGAGGGACTGAAGCTTTCTTT
>.|.|TRBJ2-7|TRBV2
CASSGLGLRFPPIAYEQYF
TGTGCCAGCAGTGGGTTGGGCCTTCGCTTCCCCCCTATAGCCTACGAGCAGTACTTC
>.|.|TRBJ1-4|TRBV30
CAWSGGSAKATNEKLFF
TGTGCCTGGAGTGGCGGGTCAGCCAAAGCAACTAATGAAAAACTGTTTTTT
>.|.|TRBJ2-3|TRBV5-6
CASSSMDTQYF
TGTGCCAGCAGTTCCATGGATACGCAGTATTTT
>.|.|TRBJ2-2|TRBV19
CASSIRSPSNTGELFF
TGTGCCAGTAGTATTCGCAGTCCCTCGAACACCGGGGAGCTGTTTTTT
>.|.|TRBJ2-1|TRBV19
CASSADRYPSNVDEQFF
TGTGCCAGTAGTGCAGACAGGTATCCTTCTAATGTGGATGAGCAGTTCTTC
>.|.|TRBJ1-1|TRBV30
CAWRRGTNTEAFF
TGTGCCTGGAGGCGGGGCACAAACACTGAAGCTTTCTTT
>once|.|TRBJ2-1|TRBV7-2
CASSLGQSYNEQFF
TGTGCCAGCAGCTTAGGACAGAGCTACAATGAGCAGTTCTTC
>once|TRBD1|TRBJ2-6|TRBV5-1
CASSPGQGSQSSGANVLTF
TGCGCCAGCAGCCCCGGACAGGGATCCCAGAGCTCTGGGGCCAACGTCCTGACTTTC
>.|.|TRBJ1-5|TRBV24-1
CATSGGVGEPQHF
TGTGCCACCAGTGGGGGGGTTGGTGAGCCCCAGCATTTT
>.|.|TRBJ1-1|TRBV4-2
CASSPQGSQGFTEAFF
TGTGCCAGCAGCCCCCAAGGTTCTCAGGGGTTCACTGAAGCTTTCTTT
>.|TRBD1|TRBJ1-3|TRBV2
CASSTGQIGNTIYF
TGTGCCAGCAGTACGGGACAGATTGGAAACACCATATATTTT
>.|TRBD1|TRBJ1-1|TRBV6-6
CASSYGDSQAFF
TGTGCCAGCAGTTACGGGGACAGTCAAGCTTTCTTT
>.|TRBD1|TRBJ1-4|TRBV30
CASSGTGDEKLFF
TGTGCCTCCTCCGGGACAGGGGATGAAAAACTGTTTTTT
>.|TRBD2|TRBJ2-3|TRBV7-2
CASSLAVGGGATDTQYF
TGTGCCAGCAGCTTAGCTGTAGGCGGGGGGGCCACAGATACGCAGTATTTT
>.|.|TRBJ1-1|TRBV19
CASSIGHTNTEAFF
TGTGCCAGTAGTATAGGACACACTAACACTGAAGCTTTCTTT
>.|.|TRBJ1-5|TRBV30
CAWSRQDNQPQHF
TGTGCCTGGAGTAGACAGGACAATCAGCCCCAGCATTTT
>.|TRBD2|TRBJ2-7|TRBV6-2/TRBV6-3
CASSSLAGANEQYF
TGTGCCAGCAGTTCTTTAGCGGGAGCCAACGAGCAGTACTTC
>.|TRBD1|TRBJ2-3|TRBV29-1
CSVVLRDRGRSTDTQYF
TGCAGCGTTGTTCTGAGGGACAGGGGGCGGAGCACAGATACGCAGTATTTT
>.|.|TRBJ2-7|TRBV27
CASSFGAGLNLGEQYF
TGTGCCAGCAGTTTCGGTGCCGGACTCAACCTAGGAGAGCAGTACTTC
>.|.|TRBJ1-1|TRBV18
CASSPHEAAEAFF
TGTGCCAGCTCACCACACGAGGCCGCTGAAGCTTTCTTT
>.|TRBD1|TRBJ1-5|TRBV2
CASIGQGDQPQHF
TGTGCCAGCATAGGACAGGGCGATCAGCCCCAGCATTTT
>.|.|TRBJ1-6|TRBV7-2
CASTSSGSHYNSPLHF
TGTGCCAGCACTTCCTCGGGGAGCCATTATAATTCACCCCTCCACTTT
>few|.|TRBJ2-5|TRBV2
CASSVETGKETQYF
TGTGCCAGCAGTGTTGAGACGGGGAAAGAGACCCAGTACTTC
>.|.|TRBJ2-5|TRBV9
CASSVTDPTGFSEETQYF
TGTGCCAGCAGCGTGACAGACCCTACGGGTTTTTCGGAAGAGACCCAGTACTTC
>once|TRBD1|TRBJ1-2|TRBV5-1
CASSERGQGAGYTF
TGCGCCAGCAGCGAACGGGGACAGGGGGCTGGCTACACCTTC
>once|.|TRBJ1-2|TRBV5-1
CASRIQVSNYGYTF
TGCGCCAGCAGAATACAGGTCTCTAACTATGGCTACACCTTC
>once|TRBD1|TRBJ1-5|TRBV5-5
CASSPRTGFGQPQHF
TGTGCCAGCAGCCCAAGGACAGGATTCGGGCAGCCCCAGCATTTT
>.|.|TRBJ2-3|TRBV7-9
CASSLTDTQYF
TGTGCCAGCAGTCTAACAGATACGCAGTATTTT
>.|TRBD1|TRBJ2-7|TRBV7-7
CASSLTGVGEQYF
TGTGCCAGCAGCCTTACAGGGGTCGGCGAGCAGTACTTC
>.|.|TRBJ2-2|TRBV19
CATDSPGELFF
TGTGCCACAGACAGTCCCGGGGAGCTGTTTTTT
>once|TRBD2|TRBJ2-6|TRBV30
CAWRPGLAGNSGANVLTF
TGTGCCTGGAGGCCGGGACTAGCGGGTAACTCTGGGGCCAACGTCCTGACTTTC
>.|TRBD1|TRBJ1-6|TRBV20-1
CSASPLTGNSPLHF
TGCAGTGCTAGTCCCCTGACAGGGAATTCACCCCTCCACTTT
>.|.|TRBJ1-1|TRBV9
CASSLSGGRVYDTEAFF
TGTGCCAGCAGCCTTTCGGGCGGGCGGGTTTATGACACTGAAGCTTTCTTT
>few|TRBD2|TRBJ2-1|TRBV5-1
CASSLLSGTSYGQFF
TGCGCCAGCAGCTTACTCTCCGGGACTAGCTATGGGCAGTTCTTC
>.|TRBD2|TRBJ2-7|TRBV27
CASSLLAGDSYEQYF
TGTGCCAGCAGTTTACTCGCGGGGGACTCCTACGAGCAGTACTTC
>.|.|TRBJ1-4|TRBV5-1
CASRTEIGEKLFF
TGCGCCAGCAGGACAGAGATTGGTGAAAAACTGTTTTTT
>.|.|TRBJ1-1|TRBV2
CASSELVINTEAFF
TGTGCCAGCAGTGAATTAGTCATTAACACTGAAGCTTTCTTT
>.|.|TRBJ2-7|TRBV10-3
CAISETAYEQYF
TGTGCCATCAGTGAAACAGCCTACGAGCAGTACTTC
>.|.|TRBJ1-2|TRBV29-1
CSVAKDTTGTDYGYTF
TGCAGCGTGGCCAAGGATACCACAGGGACCGACTATGGCTACACCTTC
>.|TRBD2|TRBJ2-5|TRBV10-3
CAISVWNWTSGGQETQYF
TGTGCCATCAGTGTCTGGAACTGGACTAGCGGGGGTCAAGAGACCCAGTACTTC
>.|.|TRBJ1-4|TRBV7-9
CASSADRWEKLFF
TGTGCCAGCAGCGCGGACAGATGGGAAAAACTGTTTTTT
>.|.|TRBJ1-2|TRBV2
CASSELGVAGYGYTF
TGTGCCAGCAGTGAACTCGGGGTAGCCGGCTATGGCTACACCTTC
>.|.|TRBJ1-6|TRBV19
CASSYGNSPLHF
TGTGCCAGTAGCTACGGTAATTCACCCCTCCACTTT
>few|.|TRBJ1-5|TRBV27
CASSLTGGWNQPQHF
TGTGCCAGCAGTTTGACCGGGGGATGGAATCAGCCCCAGCATTTT
>.|TRBD2|TRBJ2-1|TRBV12-3/TRBV12-4
CASSLRGSGEFF
TGTGCCAGCAGTTTAAGGGGTAGCGGGGAGTTCTTC